This TCR beta chain derives from a study of blood T cell repertoires in COVID-19. Across the whole study: The origin of the acute and convalescent COVID-19 samples was the United States, Italy and Spain.

V lost 3 bases and J lost 3, with 11 bases in between. This CDR3 spans 14 amino acids. Germline V CDR1 and CDR2: ENHRY, SYGVKD. Some clones are missing from TCRdb's copy, which holds only in-frame ones; the method was immunoSEQ multiplex PCR. This sample has tens of thousands of clones, with around nine tenths found just once. The chain employs TRBV10-3 and TRBJ1-1, with a possible D match to TRBD1 (5 bases). The receptor comes from a human donor in a cohort sampled during active COVID-19. Sequencing was carried out using peripheral blood. Written as DNA, the CDR3 is TGTGCCATCAGTGAATTGGCAGGGTACACTGAAGCTTTCTTT. Protein product: CAISELAGYTEAFF.